This TCR beta chain was recorded in a study of T cell responses to AZD1222 COVID-19 vaccine. Assay: immunoSEQ multiplex PCR; the TCRdb copy retains only in-frame clones and omits some. The sample records 150,000 to 200,000 clones, 94% being singletons. In its sample, this clone was seen a few times. What it recognizes is unknown. Study results and limitations: Just five to seven people given AZD1222 tested seropositive at baseline. With two AZD1222 doses given, Spike-specific TCR breadth and depth both rose.

Germline V gene data show CDR1 as MDHEN and CDR2 as SYDVKM. The CDR3 totals 13 residues. Trimming removed 1 base from V and 3 bases from J, with 7 bases in between. The receptor comes from an adult who received the AZD1222 COVID-19 vaccine. This chain uses TRBV28 with TRBJ2-7; D possibly matches TRBD1 or TRBD2 (5 bases each). The starting material was peripheral blood, obtained 28 days after the second AZD1222 dose. The chain's CDR3 is CASSLSGGYEQYF. CDR3 DNA sequence: TGTGCCAGCAGTTTATCTGGGGGCTACGAGCAGTACTTC.